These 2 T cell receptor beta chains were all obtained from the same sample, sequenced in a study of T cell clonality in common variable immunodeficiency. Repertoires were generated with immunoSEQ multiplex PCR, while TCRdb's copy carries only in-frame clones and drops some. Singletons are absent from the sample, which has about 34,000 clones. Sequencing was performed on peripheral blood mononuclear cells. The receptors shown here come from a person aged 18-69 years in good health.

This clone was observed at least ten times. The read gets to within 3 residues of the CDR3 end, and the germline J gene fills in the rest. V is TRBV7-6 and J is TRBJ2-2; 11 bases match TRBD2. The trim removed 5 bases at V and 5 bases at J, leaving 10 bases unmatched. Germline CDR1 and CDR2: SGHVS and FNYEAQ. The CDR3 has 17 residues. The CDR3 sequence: CASSAIRRTSGTGELFF. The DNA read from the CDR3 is TGTGCCAGCAGCGCCATCCGGAGGACTAGCGGGACCGGGGAG.

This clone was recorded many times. CDR3 sequence: CASSIAGGPDEQFF. The sequenced part of the CDR3 DNA is TGTGCCAGTAGTATTGCGGGAGGGCCCGATGAG. This rearrangement joins TRBV19 to TRBJ2-1; 9 bases match TRBD2. The read ends 3 residues before the CDR3 terminus; that terminus is restored from the germline J gene. V shed 3 bases and J 8 bases; nucleotides not matched to a gene: 5. Germline V lookup: CDR1 LNHDA, CDR2 SQIVND (reference sequence). This CDR3 comprises 14 residues.